This T cell receptor beta chain was captured by sequencing in a study of cytotoxic CD8 clonotypes in ibrutinib-treated CLL. J lost 5 bases, V lost 5 bases, and 7 bases had no gene match. The CDR3 sequence is 14 residues long. In germline, CDR1 is SGHAT, CDR2 FQDESV (reference sequence). TCRdb keeps only in-frame clones here, not all; method: immunoSEQ multiplex PCR. The sample lists about 49,000 clones, around half seen once, with about 31% in the top ten. The TCR originated in a human donor with chronic lymphocytic leukemia. Source: PBMCs, taken after 12 months of ibrutinib treatment. The V gene is TRBV11-1, the J gene TRBJ2-7; the match to TRBD1 covers 9 bases. In DNA, the CDR3 is TGTGCCAGCAGCCGCCGGGACAGGGAACACGAGCAGTACTTC. It codes for CASSRRDREHEQYF.